These 15 T cell receptor beta chains came from one sample sequenced in a study of a mutant IDH1 vaccine in newly diagnosed glioma. The sample's time point: week 5, during vaccination. The vaccine gave 300 ug of a 20-mer mutant IDH1 peptide subcutaneously per dose. Their antigens are not known. Assay: immunoSEQ multiplex PCR; the TCRdb copy retains only in-frame clones and omits some. The sample records about 54,000 clones, 80% to 85% being singletons. This specimen consisted of PBMCs, obtained from a glioma patient whose treatment included an IDH1 peptide vaccine. All receptors derive from a man in his thirties or forties with glioma.

This chain connects TRBV5-1 to TRBJ2-5; a possible D gene is TRBD1 (6 bases). This CDR3 is 15 amino acids long. V lost 0 bases and J lost 2, with 11 bases in between. In germline, CDR1 is SGHRS, CDR2 YFSETQ. In DNA, the CDR3 is TGCGCCAGCAGCTTGGCCGGCAGGGGACAAGAGACCCAGTACTTC. Translated, it gives CASSLAGRGQETQYF.

The V gene is TRBV6-5, the J gene TRBJ2-1; 7 bases are a match to TRBD2. This CDR3 spans 15 amino acids. The germline gives CDR1 MNHEY, CDR2 SVGAGI. J gave up 3 bases and V 2 bases, and 4 bases lay outside the gene matches. DNA for the CDR3: TGTGCCAGCAGTTACCGCGGCGGGGGCTACAATGAGCAGTTCTTC. Translation gives CASSYRGGGYNEQFF.

The chain recombines TRBV7-8 with TRBJ2-1, with a tentative D call TRBD1 (5 bases). This CDR3 has 15 amino acids. V was cut by 3 bases and J by 3 bases, with 12 bases left in between. CDR1 and CDR2 from the germline V gene are SGHVS and FQNEAQ. The CDR3 DNA is TGTGCCAGCAGCTTCGCCCAGGGATACTACAATGAGCAGTTCTTC. This gives the protein CASSFAQGYYNEQFF.

This rearrangement joins TRBV6-1 to TRBJ2-7, with D tentatively TRBD2 (6 bases). V was shortened by 4 bases and J by 1 base, with 14 bases between the two germline ends. CDR3 length: 15 amino acids. In germline, CDR1 is MNHNS, CDR2 SASEGT. CDR3 nucleotide sequence: TGTGCCAGCAGTGGCCCAGCGGGTTATTCCTACGAGCAGTACTTC. This sequence encodes CASSGPAGYSYEQYF.

J is TRBJ2-7 and V is TRBV18; 8 bases are a match to TRBD1. V dropped 8 bases and J dropped 3; count of bases not matched to a gene: 9. CDR1 and CDR2 from the germline V gene are KGHSH and LQKENI. The CDR3 extends over 14 amino acids. The CDR3 spells CASTQDRALYEQYF. The CDR3, as DNA: TGTGCCAGCACACAGGACAGGGCTCTCTACGAGCAGTACTTC.

The V call is TRBV18, the J call TRBJ2-7; D possibly uses TRBD1 or TRBD2 (5 bases each). V was shortened by 4 bases and J by 0 bases, with 10 bases between the two germline ends. The V gene's germline CDR1 is KGHSH and CDR2 LQKENI. This CDR3 contains 14 residues. The CDR3 loop reads CASSLRDGSYEQYF. In DNA, the CDR3 is TGTGCCAGCTCACTACGGGACGGCTCCTACGAGCAGTACTTC.

The rearrangement joins TRBV5-1 to TRBJ1-2; D is uncertain. V was clipped by 5 bases and J by 4 bases, with 21 bases between them. The germline V gene encodes CDR1 SGHRS and CDR2 YFSETQ. This CDR3 is 16 amino acids long. The CDR3 reads CASSFTDPVGVYGYTF. For the CDR3, the DNA is TGCGCCAGCAGTTTTACCGACCCAGTTGGAGTCTATGGCTACACCTTC.

The V gene is TRBV14, the J gene TRBJ2-7; 7 bases are shared with TRBD1. Looked up from germline, CDR1 is SGHDN and CDR2 is FVKESK. The CDR3 runs 14 residues. With V trimmed by 1 base and J by 4 bases, 4 bases remained unmatched. DNA of the CDR3: TGTGCCAGCAGCCAAGTGGGACAGAATTACGAGCAGTACTTC. Amino acid sequence: CASSQVGQNYEQYF.

The V gene is TRBV7-2, the J gene TRBJ2-2, with 7 bases aligning to TRBD1. The CDR3 sequence is 15 residues long. Germline trimming cut 4 bases from V and 3 bases from J; bases unmatched to any gene: 5. CDR1 is SGHTA, CDR2 FQGNSA, per germline. In nucleotides, the CDR3 is TGTGCCAGCAGCTGGGGTGACAGGGACACCGGGGAGCTGTTTTTT. This codes for CASSWGDRDTGELFF.

This clone has only a few counts. The chain joins TRBV10-1 to TRBJ2-2; D is undetermined. The V gene lost 4 bases and the J gene lost 6 bases, with 9 bases spanning the gap. In germline, CDR1 is WNHNN, CDR2 SYGVQD (reference sequence). The CDR3 spans 13 residues. CDR3 in amino acids: CASSGLPPGELFF. CDR3 bases: TGCGCCAGCAGTGGGCTACCGCCCGGGGAGCTGTTTTTT.

CDR3 nucleotide sequence: TGTGCCAGCAGCTTGAGGGCAGGGGACAATCAGCCCCAGCATTTT. It encodes CASSLRAGDNQPQHF. The gene calls are TRBV4-2 and TRBJ1-5; possible D gene TRBD1, 6 bases. V was cut by 5 bases and J by 3 bases, with 14 bases left in between. This CDR3 has 15 residues. Germline CDR1 LGHNA, CDR2 YNFKEQ.

In this sample, this clone turned up once. The chain is built from TRBV6-1 and TRBJ2-2; D unresolved. The CDR3 spans 16 residues. V was trimmed by 1 base and J by 1 base, leaving 10 bases between them. The germline CDR1 and CDR2 sequences are MNHNS and SASEGT. The DNA of the CDR3 is TGTGCCAGCAGTGAAGGTCTGTCCCTGAACACCGGGGAGCTGTTTTTT. Translating gives CASSEGLSLNTGELFF.

This clone was counted between two and nine times. At the DNA level, this CDR3 is encoded by other sequences in the same sample as well. This chain joins TRBV6-5 and TRBJ1-1, with a possible D match to TRBD1 (6 bases). The CDR3 is 13 amino acids. Trimming pared 0 bases from V and 5 bases from J, leaving 7 bases between. Germline V CDR1 and CDR2: MNHEY, SVGAGI. The chain's CDR3 is CASSYSRGTEAFF. For the CDR3, the DNA is TGTGCCAGCAGTTACTCGAGGGGGACTGAAGCTTTCTTT.

The V and J genes are TRBV11-2 and TRBJ2-5; 10 bases map to TRBD1. The J call could be wrong; TRBJ2-7 is a better fit for the DNA end. The CDR3 length is 16 residues. Germline V gene lookup returns CDR1 SGHAT and CDR2 FQNNGV. The CDR3 sequence: CASSFILGTGAYEQYF. The CDR3 DNA reads as TGTGCCAGCAGCTTTATTTTGGGGACAGGGGCTTACGAGCAGTACTTC.

This chain connects TRBV6-1 to TRBJ2-4, with 7 nucleotides matching TRBD1. Trimming removed 8 bases from V and 0 bases from J; junction bases left unmatched: 7. The CDR3 is 15 amino acids. Germline lookup yields CDR1 MNHNS and CDR2 SASEGT. As DNA, the CDR3 is TGTGCCAGCGGAGCACAGGGGTTAGCCAAAAACATTCAGTACTTC. This encodes CASGAQGLAKNIQYF.